The 9 T cell receptor beta chains below come from one sample, sequenced in a study of blood T cell repertoires in COVID-19. Here immunoSEQ multiplex PCR was the method, and the copy in TCRdb shows in-frame clones only, minus some. Of about 370,000 clones listed, 80% to 90% are singletons. The sequencing sample was made of peripheral blood. These receptors were obtained from a woman in her twenties or thirties with COVID-19, enrolled during active disease.

This clone occurred once. The V call is TRBV28, the J call TRBJ2-7, with 12 bases that match TRBD1. The germline V gene has CDR1 MDHEN and CDR2 SYDVKM. The CDR3 loop spans 18 amino acids. The V and J ends lost 3 bases and 7 bases, in that order; junction bases with no gene match: 16. CDR3 bases: TGTGCCAGCAGTTTCGAGCCCCCACGAGGGACAGGGGGCAGGGAGCAGTACTTC. Amino acids: CASSFEPPRGTGGREQYF.

The CDR3 region has the DNA TGTGCCAGCAGCCTAAACCGGGACAACTCCAACATTCAGTACTTC. The encoded protein is CASSLNRDNSNIQYF. The chain employs TRBV7-6 and TRBJ2-4; D possibly corresponds to TRBD1 (6 bases). Germline V gene data show CDR1 as SGHVS and CDR2 as FNYEAQ. With 5 bases removed from V and 7 bases from J, the gap between germline ends came to 18 bases. CDR3 length: 15 residues.

The chain joins TRBV19 to TRBJ2-2, with D possibly TRBD1 on 5 matching bases. The CDR3 consists of 14 residues. Germline V lookup: CDR1 LNHDA, CDR2 SQIVND (reference sequence). V was shortened by 5 bases and J by 7 bases, with 14 bases between the two germline ends. CDR3 loop: CASSFGHSDGELFF. The CDR3 DNA reads as TGTGCCAGTAGTTTCGGACACTCCGACGGGGAGCTGTTTTTT.

This clone appeared a single time. The chain couples TRBV27 to TRBJ2-2, with D possibly TRBD1 on 5 matching bases. With 11 bases removed from V and 1 base from J, the gap between germline ends came to 11 bases. CDR3 length: 13 residues. Germline V gene sequence: CDR1 MNHEY, CDR2 SMNVEV (reference sequence). In nucleotides, the CDR3 is TGTGCCTCACAGGACCGGAACACCGGGGAGCTGTTTTTT. This sequence encodes CASQDRNTGELFF.

The chain combines TRBV25-1 with TRBJ1-2; the match to TRBD1 covers 7 bases. The CDR3 extends over 13 amino acids. Germline assignment: CDR1 MGHDK and CDR2 SYGVNS. V shed 6 bases and J 3 bases; nucleotides not matched to a gene: 4. The chain's CDR3 is CASRGTGDYGYTF. The CDR3, as DNA: TGTGCCAGCAGGGGAACAGGGGACTATGGCTACACCTTC.

This clone is a singleton in its sample. V and J are TRBV4-3 and TRBJ2-2; 9 bases align to TRBD2. The CDR3 extends over 17 amino acids. Germline trimming cut 4 bases from V and 5 bases from J; bases unmatched to any gene: 11. Germline V gives CDR1 LGHNA, CDR2 YSLEER. The CDR3 DNA sequence: TGCGCCAGCAGCCCATCCTTGGCGGGAGGGAGGACCGGGGAGCTGTTTTTT. This gives the protein CASSPSLAGGRTGELFF.

This clone appeared a single time. V gene TRBV30 combines with J gene TRBJ1-2, with unresolved D. The CDR3 runs to 15 residues. Germline CDR1 and CDR2: GTSNPN and SVGIG (reference sequence). Trimming removed 3 bases at V and 8 bases at J, with 22 bases between. Written as DNA, the CDR3 is TGTGCCTGGAGAAGCGAAACAACCCAAGTAAGCGGCTACACCTTC. Translating it yields CAWRSETTQVSGYTF.

The rearrangement links TRBV6-4 to TRBJ2-1, with TRBD2 matching over 11 bases. Trimming removed 6 bases from V and 2 bases from J; junction bases left unmatched: 3. This CDR3 contains 15 residues. Per the germline V gene, CDR1 is MRHNA and CDR2 is SNTAGT. CDR3 sequence reads: CASSTSGGPYNEQFF. The CDR3 region has the DNA TGTGCCAGCAGCACTAGCGGGGGTCCCTACAATGAGCAGTTCTTC.

The gene calls are TRBV4-1 and TRBJ2-7; unclear D gene. Germline V gene data show CDR1 as MGHRA and CDR2 as YSYEKL. The CDR3 is made up of 15 amino acids. V shed 1 base and J shed 2 bases, with 12 bases lying between them. CDR3 amino acids: CASSQVSRLTYEQYF. The CDR3 DNA reads as TGCGCCAGCAGCCAAGTTAGCCGGCTTACCTACGAGCAGTACTTC.